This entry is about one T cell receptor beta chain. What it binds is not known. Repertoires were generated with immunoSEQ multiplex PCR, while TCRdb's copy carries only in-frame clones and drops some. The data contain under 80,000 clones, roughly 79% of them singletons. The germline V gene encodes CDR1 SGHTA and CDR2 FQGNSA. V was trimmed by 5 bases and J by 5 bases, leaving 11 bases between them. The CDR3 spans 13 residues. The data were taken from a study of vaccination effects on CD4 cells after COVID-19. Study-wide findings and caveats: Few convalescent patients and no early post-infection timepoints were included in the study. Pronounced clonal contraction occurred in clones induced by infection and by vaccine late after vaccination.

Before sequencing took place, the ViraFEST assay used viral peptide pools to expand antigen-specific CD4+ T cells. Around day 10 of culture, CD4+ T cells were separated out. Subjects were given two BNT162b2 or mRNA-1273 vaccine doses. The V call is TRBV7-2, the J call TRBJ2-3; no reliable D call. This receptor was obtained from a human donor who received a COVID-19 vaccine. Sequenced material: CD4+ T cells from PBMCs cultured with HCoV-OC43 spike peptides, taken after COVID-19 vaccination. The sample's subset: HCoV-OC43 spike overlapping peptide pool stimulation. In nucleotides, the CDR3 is TGTGCCAGCAGCCCCGCCTGGGGAGATACGCAGTATTTT. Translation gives CASSPAWGDTQYF.